This entry lists 30 T cell receptor beta chains sequenced from one sample in a study of identical twins. A single record per CDR3 protein comes from TCRdb applying MiXCR to the 5' RACE reads. The sample holds 650,000 to 800,000 distinct CDR3 sequences, 8.6% seen once. The data were also submitted as part of a second study, on yellow fever vaccine responses in identical twins.

The sequenced sample consisted of PBMCs. The receptors originated from a woman younger than 30 in good health.

Only a few counts were recorded for this clonotype. The chain joins TRBV25-1 to TRBJ2-7; D tentatively reads TRBD1 or TRBD2 (5 bases each). The CDR3 runs 18 residues. V was cut by 5 bases and J by 4 bases, with 27 bases left in between. Germline lookup yields CDR1 MGHDK and CDR2 SYGVNS. CDR3 in amino acids: CASSPPLRGRDPLYEQYF. The DNA of the CDR3 is TGTGCCAGCAGTCCCCCCCTCCGGGGCAGGGACCCTCTATACGAGCAGTACTTC.

The table lists this clonotype with many counts. This rearrangement joins TRBV7-9 to TRBJ2-7; maybe TRBD1 (6 bases). CDR1 and CDR2 from the germline V gene are SEHNR and FQNEAQ (reference sequence). V lost 3 bases and J lost 2, with 17 bases in between. The CDR3 is made up of 16 amino acids. CDR3 amino acids: CASSLSPQGQTYEQYF. Written as DNA, the CDR3 is TGTGCCAGCAGCTTGTCCCCACAGGGTCAGACCTACGAGCAGTACTTC.

This clonotype showed up many times. The chain carries TRBV12-3 or TRBV12-4 and TRBJ1-5; D not resolved. V shed 3 bases and J shed 1 base, with 4 bases lying between them. This CDR3 comprises 13 residues. Here the CDR3 DNA reads TGTGCCAGCAGTTTCCACAGCAATCAGCCCCAGCATTTT. Amino acids: CASSFHSNQPQHF.

This clonotype has ten or more counts. J is TRBJ2-3 and V is TRBV6-2 or TRBV6-3, with D possibly being TRBD2 (6 bases). The germline V and J ends were trimmed by 8 bases and 0 bases, with 12 bases remaining between them. Per the germline V gene, CDR1 is MNHEY and CDR2 is SVGEGT. The CDR3 is made up of 14 amino acids. The DNA for the CDR3 is TGTGCCAGCTTTGGGAGCGGGAGCACAGATACGCAGTATTTT. Protein sequence: CASFGSGSTDTQYF.

This clonotype was detected once. This may be a read error, as it is one base from a much larger clone. CDR3 region: CASRLTGYTGKLFF. The CDR3 DNA follows: TGTGCCAGCAGACTAACAGGGTACACCGGGAAGCTGTTTTTT. This chain connects TRBV7-6 to TRBJ2-2, with D possibly TRBD1 on 6 matching bases. The germline V gene has CDR1 SGHVS and CDR2 FNYEAQ. The CDR3 runs to 14 residues.

This clonotype showed up just a few times. CDR3 sequence (DNA): TGTGCCAGCAGCCAGGGGCACGCAGGGGGAGGGTCAGATACGCAGTATTTT. Amino acids: CASSQGHAGGGSDTQYF. The rearrangement links TRBV28 to TRBJ2-3; D might be TRBD1 or TRBD2, each matching 7 bases. CDR3 length: 17 amino acids. Trimming took 6 bases from V and 4 from J, leaving 23 bases between them. Per germline, CDR1 MDHEN and CDR2 SYDVKM.

This clonotype was seen a few times. The chain employs TRBV6-1 and TRBJ2-2; no reliable D call. The CDR3 is made up of 13 amino acids. Germline V gene data show CDR1 as MNHNS and CDR2 as SASEGT. V dropped 8 bases and J dropped 7 bases, with 14 bases sitting between them. CDR3 amino acids: CASSREVSGELFF. Here the CDR3 DNA reads TGTGCCAGCTCCAGAGAAGTAAGCGGGGAGCTGTTTTTT.

This clonotype was observed at least ten times. The chain has TRBV15 and TRBJ1-1; D unclear. V was cut by 1 base and J by 1 base, with 4 bases left in between. The germline V gene has CDR1 LNHNV and CDR2 YYDKDF (reference sequence). This CDR3 is 13 amino acids long. CDR3 sequence: CATSRGRNTEAFF. DNA of the CDR3: TGTGCCACCAGCAGAGGTAGGAACACTGAAGCTTTCTTT.

Regarding this clonotype: A much larger clonotype is one base distant, so this may be a read error. The rearrangement links TRBV29-1 to TRBJ1-1, with D possibly matching TRBD1 (5 bases). CDR3 length equals 13 residues. The V gene's germline CDR1 is SQVTM and CDR2 ANQGSEA. The ends were cut back, 7 bases at V and 0 bases at J, with 12 bases in the middle. The CDR3 loop reads CSAGGTVNTEAFF. In DNA, the CDR3 is TGCAGCGCTGGAGGGACGGTGAACACTGAAGCTTTCTTT.

This clonotype was picked up many times. This chain connects TRBV7-2 to TRBJ2-3, with a possible D match to TRBD2 (5 bases). Germline V CDR1 and CDR2: SGHTA, FQGNSA. This CDR3 has 14 residues. V was cut by 1 base and J by 5 bases, with 10 bases left in between. The chain's CDR3 is CASSLGSSEDTQYF. The CDR3 nucleotides are TGTGCCAGCAGCTTAGGAAGTAGCGAAGATACGCAGTATTTT.

This clonotype was seen more than once but under ten times. The chain is built from TRBV10-3 and TRBJ2-7; no clear D gene. V lost 2 bases and J 6 bases, leaving 8 bases between the germline ends. Germline V gene data show CDR1 as ENHRY and CDR2 as SYGVKD. The CDR3 consists of 12 residues. The chain's CDR3 is CAISEAMIEQYF. DNA for the CDR3: TGTGCCATCAGTGAGGCTATGATCGAGCAGTACTTC.

In this sample, this clonotype turned up a few times. The chain couples TRBV7-2 to TRBJ2-5; 9 bases are shared with TRBD1. V trimming: 0 bases; J trimming: 4 bases; junction bases outside the gene matches: 9. The germline CDR1 and CDR2 sequences are SGHTA and FQGNSA. The CDR3 loop spans 17 amino acids. The CDR3 here is CASSLAPTGGGRETQYF. The DNA of the CDR3 is TGTGCCAGCAGCTTAGCGCCAACAGGGGGCGGAAGAGAGACCCAGTACTTC.

In this sample, this clonotype turned up many times. This sequence joins TRBV5-1 and TRBJ2-1, with a possible D match to TRBD1 (6 bases). CDR3 size: 17 residues. V lost 0 bases and J lost 6, with 19 bases in between. CDR1 and CDR2 from the germline V gene are SGHRS and YFSETQ. This CDR3 reads CASSLATGYTQVNEQFF. DNA for the CDR3: TGCGCCAGCAGCTTGGCCACAGGGTACACGCAGGTCAATGAGCAGTTCTTC.

This clonotype was observed a few times. The gene calls are TRBV25-1 and TRBJ2-7; D remains unclear. There are 13 residues in the CDR3. Germline CDR1 MGHDK, CDR2 SYGVNS. V was trimmed by 1 base and J by 9 bases, leaving 13 bases between them. The DNA for the CDR3 is TGTGCCAGCAGTGAATTGGGTCAAAATTGGCAGTACTTC. This encodes CASSELGQNWQYF.

About this clonotype itself: At one of its ends the junction is not consistent with the germline gene, which may arise from a read error. V is TRBV7-2 and J is TRBJ2-1; D is possibly TRBD1 or TRBD2 (5 bases each). This CDR3 region has 13 residues. Germline values: CDR1 SGHTA, CDR2 FQGNSA. The CDR3 loop is CASSPDTGPTSVF. CDR3 DNA: TGTGCCAGCAGCCCGGATACGGGACCGACTTCCGTCTTC.

Many counts were recorded for this clonotype. This rearrangement joins TRBV12-3 or TRBV12-4 to TRBJ1-5; unclear D gene. The ends were cut back, 3 bases at V and 7 bases at J, with 13 bases in the middle. CDR3 length: 14 residues. CDR3 in amino acids: CASSFAGSGQPQHF. The CDR3 region has the DNA TGTGCCAGCAGTTTTGCGGGTAGTGGCCAGCCCCAGCATTTT.

This clonotype has at least ten counts. This chain joins TRBV12-3 or TRBV12-4 and TRBJ1-1; no firm D call. This CDR3 has 15 amino acids. V lost 5 bases and J lost 5, with 18 bases in between. CDR3 amino acids: CASSRESSGRTEAFF. In DNA form, the CDR3 reads TGTGCCAGCAGTCGGGAATCCTCGGGGAGGACTGAAGCTTTCTTT.

A few counts support this clonotype. The chain links TRBV11-2 to TRBJ2-1, with D unclear. This CDR3 spans 15 amino acids. V gave up 10 bases and J gave up 0 bases, with 16 bases separating them. Germline CDR1 and CDR2: SGHAT and FQNNGV. The CDR3 DNA reads as TGTGCCACTACGGGCGTACGGAGCTCCTACAATGAGCAGTTCTTC. Residues: CATTGVRSSYNEQFF.

The chain employs TRBV7-6 and TRBJ2-5; TRBD2 is a possible D gene (6 bases). The CDR3 spans 17 residues. The ends were cut back, 2 bases at V and 2 bases at J, with 18 bases in the middle. Germline CDR1 is SGHVS and CDR2 is FNYEAQ. The CDR3 is CASSLKMGRGGQETQYF. The CDR3 region has the DNA TGTGCCAGCAGCTTAAAGATGGGGCGGGGTGGACAAGAGACCCAGTACTTC. Drawing the rest from reference TRBV7-6 and TRBJ2-5, the complete variable domain is GAGVSQSPRYKVTKRGQDVALRCDPISGHVSLYWYRQALGQGPEFLTYFNYEAQQDKSGLPNDRFSAERPEGSISTLTIQRTEQRDSAMYRCASSLKMGRGGQETQYFGPGTRLLVL.

This clonotype was observed at least ten times. The chain is built from TRBV24-1 and TRBJ1-5; TRBD1 might be the D (6 bases). V lost 5 bases and J 6 bases, leaving 16 bases between the germline ends. There are 15 residues in the CDR3. The germline V gene encodes CDR1 KGHDR and CDR2 SFDVKD. The CDR3 here is CATSGHGTTGQPQHF. The CDR3 DNA reads as TGTGCCACCAGTGGCCACGGGACAACGGGTCAGCCCCAGCATTTT.

This chain joins TRBV4-2 and TRBJ2-2; D remains ambiguous. V was pared by 0 bases and J by 3 bases, with 11 bases between. CDR1 and CDR2 (germline): LGHNA, YNFKEQ. CDR3 length equals 16 residues. CDR3 residues: CASSQDPGGDTGELFF. The DNA of the CDR3 is TGTGCCAGCAGCCAAGATCCCGGTGGAGACACCGGGGAGCTGTTTTTT.

This chain uses TRBV7-9 with TRBJ1-2; D call uncertain. V was trimmed by 2 bases and J by 6 bases, leaving 7 bases between them. Germline lookup yields CDR1 SEHNR and CDR2 FQNEAQ (reference sequence). The CDR3 runs 12 residues. The CDR3 DNA is TGTGCCAGCAGCTTATCAGTCGATGGCTACACCTTC. Protein sequence: CASSLSVDGYTF. The full variable domain, completed using reference TRBV7-9 and TRBJ1-2, is DTGVSQNPRHKITKRGQNVTFRCDPISEHNRLYWYRQTLGQGPEFLTYFQNEAQLEKSRLLSDRFSAERPKGSFSTLEIQRTEQGDSAMYLCASSLSVDGYTFGSGTRLTVV.

The sample holds a few counts of this clonotype. This chain uses TRBV28 with TRBJ2-7; 9 nucleotides match TRBD1. Losses at the gene ends were 6 bases for V and 9 bases for J; bases not matched to a gene: 6. The CDR3 consists of 12 residues. From germline, CDR1 is MDHEN and CDR2 SYDVKM. CDR3 coding DNA: TGTGCCAGCAGCTCCGCGGACAGGGGGCAGTACTTC. It encodes CASSSADRGQYF. Full variable domain (rest looked up from reference TRBV28 and TRBJ2-7): DVKVTQSSRYLVKRTGEKVFLECVQDMDHENMFWYRQDPGLGLRLIYFSYDVKMKEKGDIPEGYSVSREKKERFSLILESASTNQTSMYLCASSSADRGQYFGPGTRLTVT.

This clonotype appeared a few times. This chain connects TRBV5-1 to TRBJ1-2; 10 bases fit TRBD1. CDR1 and CDR2 (germline): SGHRS, YFSETQ. J gave up 0 bases and V 1 base, and 3 bases lay outside the gene matches. The CDR3 covers 16 residues. The CDR3 DNA reads TGCGCCAGCAGCTTGCGGGACAGGGGTGCTAACTATGGCTACACCTTC. It encodes CASSLRDRGANYGYTF.

This clonotype was counted between two and nine times. The chain employs TRBV3-1 and TRBJ1-1; D is unresolved. CDR3 size: 12 residues. The germline V gene encodes CDR1 LGHDT and CDR2 YNNKEL (reference sequence). V was trimmed by 6 bases and J by 3 bases, leaving 8 bases between them. As DNA, the CDR3 is TGTGCCAGCAGTGTTCGGTACACTGAAGCTTTCTTT. This translates into CASSVRYTEAFF.

This clonotype appeared a few times. V and J are TRBV7-3 and TRBJ2-6; D assignment may be TRBD1 or TRBD2 (6 bases each). This CDR3 has 19 amino acids. The germline V and J ends were trimmed by 3 bases and 2 bases, with 20 bases remaining between them. Per the germline V gene, CDR1 is SGHTA and CDR2 is FQGTGA. DNA of the CDR3: TGTGCCAGCAGCTTCACAGGGAGCTCCGGCGGGGCTGGGGCCAACGTCCTGACTTTC. Protein: CASSFTGSSGGAGANVLTF. The full variable domain, completed using reference TRBV7-3 and TRBJ2-6, is GAGVSQTPSNKVTEKGKYVELRCDPISGHTALYWYRQSLGQGPEFLIYFQGTGAADDSGLPNDRFFAVRPEGSVSTLKIQRTERGDSAVYLCASSFTGSSGGAGANVLTFGAGSRLTVL.

There are a few counts of this clonotype. The chain has TRBV2 and TRBJ1-4; D remains unclear. The CDR3 length is 14 residues. Germline V CDR1 and CDR2: SNHLY, FYNNEI. V lost 8 bases, J lost 2 bases, and 12 bases lay in between. The CDR3 loop is CASALGSTNEKLFF. The CDR3 DNA follows: TGTGCCAGCGCCTTGGGTTCGACTAATGAAAAACTGTTTTTT.

The V gene is TRBV6-2 or TRBV6-3, the J gene TRBJ2-1; 7 bases are shared with TRBD2. After removal of 5 bases from V and 10 bases from J, the junction contained 11 bases not matched to a gene. The CDR3 is 14 residues long. The germline gives CDR1 MNHEY, CDR2 SVGEGT. The DNA for the CDR3 is TGTGCCAGCAGTCCACGAGCGGGGCCTTGGGAGCAGTTCTTC. The encoded protein is CASSPRAGPWEQFF.

This clonotype was seen more than once but under ten times. The genes are TRBV27 and TRBJ2-2, with a weak D call TRBD2 (5 bases). CDR1 MNHEY and CDR2 SMNVEV come from the germline V gene (reference sequence). Trimming cost V 2 bases and J 0 bases, with 13 bases left between them. This CDR3 has 17 amino acids. The DNA for the CDR3 is TGTGCCAGCAGTTTAAGGGCGAGCGGAGCGAACACCGGGGAGCTGTTTTTT. The encoded protein is CASSLRASGANTGELFF.

In its sample, this clonotype was seen a few times. The chain is built from TRBV6-5 and TRBJ2-5; D is uncertain. V was cut by 0 bases and J by 1 base, with 9 bases left in between. Germline CDR1 reads MNHEY; CDR2 reads SVGAGI. The length of the CDR3 is 15 residues. The CDR3 nucleotides are TGTGCCAGCAGTTACTCCATGGCGGTCCAAGAGACCCAGTACTTC. This sequence encodes CASSYSMAVQETQYF.